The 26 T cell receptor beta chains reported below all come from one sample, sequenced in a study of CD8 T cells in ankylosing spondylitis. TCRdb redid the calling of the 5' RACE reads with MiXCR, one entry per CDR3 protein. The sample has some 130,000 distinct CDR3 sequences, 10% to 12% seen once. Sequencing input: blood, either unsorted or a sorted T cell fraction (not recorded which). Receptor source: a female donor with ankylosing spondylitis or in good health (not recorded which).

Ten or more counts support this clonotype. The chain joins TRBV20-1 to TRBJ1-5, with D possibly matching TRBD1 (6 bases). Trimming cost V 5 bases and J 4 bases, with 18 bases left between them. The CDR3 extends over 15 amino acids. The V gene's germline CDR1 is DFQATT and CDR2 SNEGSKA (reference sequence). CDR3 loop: CSAYVTGTGNQPQHF. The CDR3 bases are TGCAGTGCTTACGTAACAGGGACCGGGAATCAGCCCCAGCATTTT.

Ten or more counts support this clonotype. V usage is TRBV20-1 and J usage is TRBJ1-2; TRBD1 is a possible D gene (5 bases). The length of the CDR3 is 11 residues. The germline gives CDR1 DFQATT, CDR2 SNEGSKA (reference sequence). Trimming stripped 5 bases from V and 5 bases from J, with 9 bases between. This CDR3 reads CSAYRGYGYTF. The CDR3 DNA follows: TGCAGTGCTTATCGGGGGTATGGCTACACCTTC.

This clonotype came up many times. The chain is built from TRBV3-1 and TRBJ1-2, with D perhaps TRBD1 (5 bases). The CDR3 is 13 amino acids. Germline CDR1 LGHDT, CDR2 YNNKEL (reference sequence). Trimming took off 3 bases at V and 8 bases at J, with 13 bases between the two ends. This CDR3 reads CASSQADTRGYTF. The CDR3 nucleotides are TGTGCCAGCAGCCAGGCGGACACGCGGGGCTACACCTTC.

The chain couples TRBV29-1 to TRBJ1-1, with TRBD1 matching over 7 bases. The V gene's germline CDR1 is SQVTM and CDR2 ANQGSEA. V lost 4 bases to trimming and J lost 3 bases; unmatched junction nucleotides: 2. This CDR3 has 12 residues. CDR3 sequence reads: CSVGQGYTEAFF. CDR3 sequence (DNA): TGCAGCGTTGGACAGGGCTACACTGAAGCTTTCTTT.

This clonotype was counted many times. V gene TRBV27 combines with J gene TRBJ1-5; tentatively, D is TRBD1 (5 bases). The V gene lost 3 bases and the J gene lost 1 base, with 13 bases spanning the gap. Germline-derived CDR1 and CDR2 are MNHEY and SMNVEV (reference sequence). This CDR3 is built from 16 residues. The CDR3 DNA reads TGTGCCAGCAGTTTTCGCGCAGGGTGGAGCAATCAGCCCCAGCATTTT. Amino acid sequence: CASSFRAGWSNQPQHF.

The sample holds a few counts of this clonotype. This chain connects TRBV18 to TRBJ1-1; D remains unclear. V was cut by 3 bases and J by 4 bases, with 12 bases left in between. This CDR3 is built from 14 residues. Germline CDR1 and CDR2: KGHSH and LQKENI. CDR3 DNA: TGTGCCAGCTCACCTAGCGTTGAAGGCACTGAAGCTTTCTTT. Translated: CASSPSVEGTEAFF. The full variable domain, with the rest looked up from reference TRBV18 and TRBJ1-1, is NAGVMQNPRHLVRRRGQEARLRCSPMKGHSHVYWYRQLPEEGLKFMVYLQKENIIDESGMPKERFSAEFPKEGPSILRIQQVVRGDSAAYFCASSPSVEGTEAFFGQGTRLTVV.

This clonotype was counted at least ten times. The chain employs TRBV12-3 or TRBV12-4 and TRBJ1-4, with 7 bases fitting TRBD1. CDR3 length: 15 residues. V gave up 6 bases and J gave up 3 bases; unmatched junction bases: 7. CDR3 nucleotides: TGTGCCAGCAGCCAAGGGGGCGCATCTAATGAAAAACTGTTTTTT. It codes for CASSQGGASNEKLFF.

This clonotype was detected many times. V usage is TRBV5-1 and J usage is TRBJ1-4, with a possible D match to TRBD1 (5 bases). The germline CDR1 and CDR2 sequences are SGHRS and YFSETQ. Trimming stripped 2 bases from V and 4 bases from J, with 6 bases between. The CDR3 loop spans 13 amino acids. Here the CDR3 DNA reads TGCGCCAGCAGCTTAGGGGATAATGAAAAACTGTTTTTT. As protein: CASSLGDNEKLFF.

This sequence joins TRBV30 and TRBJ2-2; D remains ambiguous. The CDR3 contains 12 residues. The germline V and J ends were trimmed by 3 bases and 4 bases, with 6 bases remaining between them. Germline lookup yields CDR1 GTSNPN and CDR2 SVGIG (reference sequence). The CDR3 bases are TGTGCCTGGAGGTGGGCCACCGGGGAGCTGTTTTTT. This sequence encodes CAWRWATGELFF.

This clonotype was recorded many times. The CDR3 DNA reads TGCAGTGCTAGAGATGAGGCCCCGGGGGAGACCCAGTACTTC. Translation: CSARDEAPGETQYF. The chain recombines TRBV20-1 with TRBJ2-5; tentative D call: TRBD2 (5 bases). CDR3 length: 14 amino acids. Trimming cost V 0 bases and J 5 bases, with 13 bases left between them. Per germline, CDR1 DFQATT and CDR2 SNEGSKA (reference sequence).

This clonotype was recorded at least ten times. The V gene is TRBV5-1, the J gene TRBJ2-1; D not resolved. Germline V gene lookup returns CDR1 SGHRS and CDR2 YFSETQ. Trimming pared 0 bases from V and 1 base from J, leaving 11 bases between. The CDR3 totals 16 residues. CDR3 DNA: TGCGCCAGCAGCTTGGCTTGGACCGCTTCCTACAATGAGCAGTTCTTC. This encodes CASSLAWTASYNEQFF.

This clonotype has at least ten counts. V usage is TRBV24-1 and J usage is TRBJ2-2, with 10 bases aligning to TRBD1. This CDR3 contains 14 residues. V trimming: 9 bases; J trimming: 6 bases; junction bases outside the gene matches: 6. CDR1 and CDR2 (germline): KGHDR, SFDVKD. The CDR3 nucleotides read TGTGCCACCCTTGGACAGGGGGAGGCCGGGGAGCTGTTTTTT. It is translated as CATLGQGEAGELFF.

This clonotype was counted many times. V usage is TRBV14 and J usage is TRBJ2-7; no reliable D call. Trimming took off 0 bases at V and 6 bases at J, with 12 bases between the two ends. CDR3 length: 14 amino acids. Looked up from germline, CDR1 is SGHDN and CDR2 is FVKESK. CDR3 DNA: TGTGCCAGCAGCCAAGATGTAAGGGCTGGCGAGCAGTACTTC. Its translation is CASSQDVRAGEQYF.

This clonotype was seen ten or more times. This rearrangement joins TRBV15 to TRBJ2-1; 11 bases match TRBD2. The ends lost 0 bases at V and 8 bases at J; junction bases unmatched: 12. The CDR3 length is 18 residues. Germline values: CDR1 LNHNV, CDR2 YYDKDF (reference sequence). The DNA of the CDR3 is TGTGCCACCAGCAGAGATAGGATAGCGGGAGGGCCATTCGATGAGCAGTTCTTC. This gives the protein CATSRDRIAGGPFDEQFF.

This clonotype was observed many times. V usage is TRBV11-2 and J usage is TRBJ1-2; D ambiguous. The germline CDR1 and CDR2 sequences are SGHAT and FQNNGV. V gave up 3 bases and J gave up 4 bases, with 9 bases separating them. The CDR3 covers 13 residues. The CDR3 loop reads CASSFDGSYGYTF. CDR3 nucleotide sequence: TGTGCCAGCAGCTTCGACGGATCCTATGGCTACACCTTC.

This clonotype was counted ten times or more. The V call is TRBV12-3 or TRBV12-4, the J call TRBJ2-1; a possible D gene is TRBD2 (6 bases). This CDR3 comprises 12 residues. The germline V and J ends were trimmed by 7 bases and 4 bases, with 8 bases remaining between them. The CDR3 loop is CASTGTYNEQFF. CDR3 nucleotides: TGTGCCAGCACCGGGACTTACAATGAGCAGTTCTTC.

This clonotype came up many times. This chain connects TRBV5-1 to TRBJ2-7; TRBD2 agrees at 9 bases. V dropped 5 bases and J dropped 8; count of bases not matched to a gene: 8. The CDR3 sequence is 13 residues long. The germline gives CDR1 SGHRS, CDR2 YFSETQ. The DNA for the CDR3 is TGCGCCAGCAGTCCTAGCGGGGATCCGAAGCAGTACTTC. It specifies CASSPSGDPKQYF.

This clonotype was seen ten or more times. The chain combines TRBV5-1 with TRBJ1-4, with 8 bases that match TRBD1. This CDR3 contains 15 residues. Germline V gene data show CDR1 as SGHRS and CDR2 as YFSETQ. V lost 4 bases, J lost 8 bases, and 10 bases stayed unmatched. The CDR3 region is CASSVGQGAGEKLFF. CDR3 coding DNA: TGCGCCAGCAGCGTCGGACAGGGAGCAGGCGAAAAACTGTTTTTT.

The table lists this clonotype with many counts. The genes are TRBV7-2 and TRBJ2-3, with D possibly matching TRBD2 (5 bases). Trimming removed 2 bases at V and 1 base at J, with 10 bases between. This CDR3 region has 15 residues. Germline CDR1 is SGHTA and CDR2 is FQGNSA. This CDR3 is CASSLNSGRTDTQYF. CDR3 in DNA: TGTGCCAGCAGCTTAAACAGCGGCCGCACAGATACGCAGTATTTT.

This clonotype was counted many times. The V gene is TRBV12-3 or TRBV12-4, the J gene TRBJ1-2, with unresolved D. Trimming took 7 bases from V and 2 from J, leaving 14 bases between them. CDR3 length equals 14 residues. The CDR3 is CASTLGLANYGYTF. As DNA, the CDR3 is TGTGCCAGCACCCTCGGGTTAGCAAACTATGGCTACACCTTC.

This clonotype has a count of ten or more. The CDR3 DNA follows: TGCGCCAGCGGGGACAGAAACACTGAAGCTTTCTTT. As protein: CASGDRNTEAFF. The J gene is TRBJ1-1, the V gene TRBV5-1; 7 nucleotides match TRBD1. Germline-derived CDR1 and CDR2 are SGHRS and YFSETQ. V was pared by 7 bases and J by 2 bases, with 2 bases of the junction left unmatched. The CDR3 covers 12 residues.

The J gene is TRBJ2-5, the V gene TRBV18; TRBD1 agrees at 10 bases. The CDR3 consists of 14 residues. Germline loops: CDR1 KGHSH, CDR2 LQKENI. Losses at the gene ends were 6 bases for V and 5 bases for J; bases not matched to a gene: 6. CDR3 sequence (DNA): TGTGCCAGCTCCCCTAGGGACAGGGGCGAGACCCAGTACTTC. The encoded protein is CASSPRDRGETQYF.

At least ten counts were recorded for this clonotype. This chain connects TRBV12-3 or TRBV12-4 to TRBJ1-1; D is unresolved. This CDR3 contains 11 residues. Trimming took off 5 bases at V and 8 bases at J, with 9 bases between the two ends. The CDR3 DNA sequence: TGTGCCAGCAGTCTTACGGGGGAAGCTTTCTTT. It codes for CASSLTGEAFF.

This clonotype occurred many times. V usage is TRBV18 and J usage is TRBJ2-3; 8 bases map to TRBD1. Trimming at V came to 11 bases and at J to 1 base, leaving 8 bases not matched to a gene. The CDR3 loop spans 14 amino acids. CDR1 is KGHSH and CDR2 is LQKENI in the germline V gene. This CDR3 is CAALGQGRTDTQYF. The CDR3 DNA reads TGTGCCGCCTTAGGACAGGGTCGCACAGATACGCAGTATTTT.

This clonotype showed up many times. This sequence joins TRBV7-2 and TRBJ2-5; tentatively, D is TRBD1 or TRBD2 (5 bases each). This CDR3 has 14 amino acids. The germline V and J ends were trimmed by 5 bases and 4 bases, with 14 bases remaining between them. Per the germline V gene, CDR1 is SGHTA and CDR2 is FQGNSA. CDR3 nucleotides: TGTGCCAGCAGCGCATCGGGGCACTCAGAGACCCAGTACTTC. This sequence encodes CASSASGHSETQYF.

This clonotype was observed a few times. Here the CDR3 reads CATVGGLYGNEQFF. The CDR3 DNA reads TGTGCCACCGTAGGTGGGCTCTACGGGAATGAGCAGTTCTTC. J is TRBJ2-1 and V is TRBV11-2, with unresolved D. The length of the CDR3 is 14 residues. Trimming removed 10 bases from V and 7 bases from J, with 20 bases in between. Germline-derived CDR1 and CDR2 are SGHAT and FQNNGV.